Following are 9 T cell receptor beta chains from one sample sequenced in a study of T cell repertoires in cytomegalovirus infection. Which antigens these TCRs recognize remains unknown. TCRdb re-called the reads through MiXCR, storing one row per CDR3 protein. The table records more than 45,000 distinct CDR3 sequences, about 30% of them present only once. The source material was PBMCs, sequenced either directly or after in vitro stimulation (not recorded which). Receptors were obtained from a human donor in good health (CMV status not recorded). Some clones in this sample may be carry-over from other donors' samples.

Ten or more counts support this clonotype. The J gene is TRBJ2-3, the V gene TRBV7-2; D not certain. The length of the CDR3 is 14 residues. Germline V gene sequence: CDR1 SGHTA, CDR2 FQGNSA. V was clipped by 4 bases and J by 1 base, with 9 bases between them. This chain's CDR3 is CASSYRSRTDTQYF. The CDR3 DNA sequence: TGTGCCAGCAGCTACCGGAGCCGCACAGATACGCAGTATTTT.

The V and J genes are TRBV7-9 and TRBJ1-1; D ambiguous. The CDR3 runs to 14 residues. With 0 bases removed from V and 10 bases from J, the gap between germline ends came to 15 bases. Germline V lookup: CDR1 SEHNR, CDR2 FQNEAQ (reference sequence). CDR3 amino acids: CASSLAGPVVGAFF. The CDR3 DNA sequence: TGTGCCAGCAGCTTAGCCGGTCCGGTGGTGGGAGCTTTCTTT.

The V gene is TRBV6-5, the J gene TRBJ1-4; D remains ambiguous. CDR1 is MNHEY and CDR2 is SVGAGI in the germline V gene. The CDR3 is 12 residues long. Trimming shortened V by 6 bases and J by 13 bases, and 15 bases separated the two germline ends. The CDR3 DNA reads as TGTGCCAGCAGACGAGGCGGGGAGCGACTGTTTTTT. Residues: CASRRGGERLFF.

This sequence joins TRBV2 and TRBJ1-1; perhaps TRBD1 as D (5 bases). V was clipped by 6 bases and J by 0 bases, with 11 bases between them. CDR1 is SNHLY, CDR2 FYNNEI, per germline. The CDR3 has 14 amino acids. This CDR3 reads CASRGVAMNTEAFF. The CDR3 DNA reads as TGTGCCAGCAGGGGGGTAGCCATGAACACTGAAGCTTTCTTT. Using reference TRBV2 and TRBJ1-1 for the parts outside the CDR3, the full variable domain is EPEVTQTPSHQVTQMGQEVILRCVPISNHLYFYWYRQILGQKVEFLVSFYNNEISEKSEIFDDQFSVERPDGSNFTLKIRSTKLEDSAMYFCASRGVAMNTEAFFGQGTRLTVV.

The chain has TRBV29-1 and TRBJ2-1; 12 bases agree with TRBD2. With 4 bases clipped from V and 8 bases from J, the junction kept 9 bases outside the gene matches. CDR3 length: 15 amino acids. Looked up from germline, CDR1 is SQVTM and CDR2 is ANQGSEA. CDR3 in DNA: TGCAGCGTTGCGGCTAGCGGGGGGGCAATATATGAGCAGTTCTTC. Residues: CSVAASGGAIYEQFF.

CDR3 region: CASSPTGDDTEAFF. As DNA, the CDR3 is TGTGCCAGCAGCCCCACAGGGGACGACACTGAAGCTTTCTTT. The chain combines TRBV12-3 or TRBV12-4 with TRBJ1-1; 7 bases align to TRBD1. Unmatched junction bases numbered 7, after V lost 6 bases and J lost 3 bases. There are 14 residues in the CDR3.

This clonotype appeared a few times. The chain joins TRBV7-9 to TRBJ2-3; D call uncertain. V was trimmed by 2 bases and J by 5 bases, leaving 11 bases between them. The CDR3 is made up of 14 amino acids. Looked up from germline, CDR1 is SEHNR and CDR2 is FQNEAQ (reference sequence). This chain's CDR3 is CASSLMPSQDTQYF. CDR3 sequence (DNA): TGTGCCAGCAGCTTAATGCCTAGTCAAGATACGCAGTATTTT.

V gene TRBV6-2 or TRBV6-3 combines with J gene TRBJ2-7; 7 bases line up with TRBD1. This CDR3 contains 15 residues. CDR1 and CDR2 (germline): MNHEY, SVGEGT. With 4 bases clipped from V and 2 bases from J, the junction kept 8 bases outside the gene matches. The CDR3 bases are TGTGCCAGCAGTTTCCAACCGGGACAGCCCTACGAGCAGTACTTC. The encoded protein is CASSFQPGQPYEQYF.

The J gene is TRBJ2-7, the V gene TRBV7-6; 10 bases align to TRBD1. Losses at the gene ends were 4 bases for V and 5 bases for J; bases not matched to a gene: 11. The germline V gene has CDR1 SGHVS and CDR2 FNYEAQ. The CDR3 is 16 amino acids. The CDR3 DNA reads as TGTGCCAGCAGCTCCCGCGGGGGACAGGGGTCCCACGAGCAGTACTTC. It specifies CASSSRGGQGSHEQYF.